These 15 T cell receptor beta chains share one sample of origin, sequenced in a study of T cell responses to AZD1222 COVID-19 vaccine. Assay: immunoSEQ multiplex PCR; the TCRdb copy retains only in-frame clones and omits some. The sample yields over 85,000 clones, nearly 90% seen once. Sequenced here: peripheral blood, sampled on day 0 of AZD1222 vaccination. The receptors were gathered from an adult in good health.

The chain recombines TRBV27 with TRBJ2-1; 11 bases line up with TRBD1. The CDR3 is 17 residues long. CDR1 and CDR2 (germline): MNHEY, SMNVEV (reference sequence). The junction had 10 bases not matched to a gene; V was cut back by 5 bases and J by 4 bases. CDR3 residues: CASSVIPGQGVYNEQFF. The CDR3 nucleotides read TGTGCCAGCAGTGTCATCCCGGGACAGGGGGTGTACAATGAGCAGTTCTTC.

V is TRBV27 and J is TRBJ2-1; D perhaps matches TRBD2 (5 bases). V was trimmed by 6 bases and J by 3 bases, leaving 15 bases between them. Germline V gene sequence: CDR1 MNHEY, CDR2 SMNVEV (reference sequence). This CDR3 is 15 amino acids long. CDR3 sequence (DNA): TGTGCCAGCAGATATCGGACGGGATTCTACAATGAGCAGTTCTTC. Translated: CASRYRTGFYNEQFF.

The chain employs TRBV5-5 and TRBJ1-5; perhaps TRBD1 as D (6 bases). Germline loops: CDR1 SGHKS, CDR2 YYEKEE (reference sequence). The CDR3 length is 14 residues. Trimming took off 3 bases at V and 6 bases at J, with 13 bases between the two ends. CDR3 nucleotide sequence: TGTGCCAGCAGCTCACAGGGATCCGGTCAGCCCCAGCATTTT. This codes for CASSSQGSGQPQHF.

This chain joins TRBV7-5 and TRBJ2-7. TRBV7-5 is assigned pseudogene status. The CDR3 is 13 amino acids. The CDR3: CGNIVSHSYEQYF. CDR3 sequence (DNA): TGTGGGAACATAGTGTCTCACTCCTACGAGCAGTACTTC.

The rearrangement links TRBV29-1 to TRBJ1-5; perhaps TRBD1 as D (6 bases). Per germline, CDR1 SQVTM and CDR2 ANQGSEA. The CDR3 consists of 14 residues. V was pared by 4 bases and J by 5 bases, with 15 bases between. The CDR3 nucleotides read TGCAGCGTTGTATTGGCAGGGGAGGATCAGCCCCAGCATTTT. Its translation: CSVVLAGEDQPQHF.

This chain connects TRBV7-3 to TRBJ2-7, with 7 bases matching TRBD2. The CDR3 spans 15 residues. Germline loops: CDR1 SGHTA, CDR2 FQGTGA. V lost 2 bases, J lost 0 bases, and 4 bases stayed unmatched. In nucleotides, the CDR3 is TGTGCCAGCAGCTTAGTTGCGGGGGTCTCCTACGAGCAGTACTTC. Amino acids: CASSLVAGVSYEQYF.

V and J are TRBV27 and TRBJ1-4; D gene uncertain. The ends were cut back, 2 bases at V and 0 bases at J, with 7 bases in the middle. CDR3 length: 15 amino acids. Germline-derived CDR1 and CDR2 are MNHEY and SMNVEV (reference sequence). The CDR3 loop reads CASSLKAATNEKLFF. In nucleotides, the CDR3 is TGTGCCAGCAGTTTAAAGGCAGCAACTAATGAAAAACTGTTTTTT.

This chain connects TRBV2 to TRBJ2-7; possibly TRBD1 for D (5 bases). The ends were cut back, 8 bases at V and 6 bases at J, with 20 bases in the middle. This CDR3 contains 14 residues. Germline V gene lookup returns CDR1 SNHLY and CDR2 FYNNEI. The CDR3 region is CASQNTGREGEQYF. In nucleotides, the CDR3 is TGTGCCAGCCAGAATACGGGCAGGGAAGGCGAGCAGTACTTC.

The V gene is TRBV15, the J gene TRBJ1-6; D is perhaps TRBD1 (5 bases). There are 13 residues in the CDR3. Trimming left V 0 bases short and J 14 bases short, with 11 bases between. Germline CDR1 and CDR2: LNHNV and YYDKDF (reference sequence). CDR3 residues: CATSREGGVALHF. Here the CDR3 DNA reads TGTGCCACCAGCAGAGAGGGGGGAGTGGCCCTCCACTTT.

This clone was seen only a few times. In nucleotides, the CDR3 is TGTGCCAGCAGCCCCCTCAGTGGGGGGGACACCGGGGAGCTGTTTTTT. As protein: CASSPLSGGDTGELFF. The J gene is TRBJ2-2, the V gene TRBV9; TRBD2 agrees at 7 bases. This CDR3 spans 16 amino acids. Germline V gene sequence: CDR1 SGDLS, CDR2 YYNGEE. The V and J ends lost 4 bases and 3 bases, in that order; junction bases with no gene match: 9. Variable domain in full (rest from reference TRBV9 and TRBJ2-2): DSGVTQTPKHLITATGQRVTLRCSPRSGDLSVYWYQQSLDQGLQFLIQYYNGEERAKGNILERFSAQQFPDLHSELNLSSLELGDSALYFCASSPLSGGDTGELFFGEGSRLTVL.

The V call is TRBV19, the J call TRBJ1-5, with 7 bases lining up with TRBD1. Losses at the gene ends were 5 bases for V and 2 bases for J; bases not matched to a gene: 3. Germline V gene data show CDR1 as LNHDA and CDR2 as SQIVND (reference sequence). The CDR3 length is 14 residues. CDR3 amino acids: CASSWTGGNQPQHF. The CDR3 coding sequence is TGTGCCAGTAGTTGGACAGGCGGCAATCAGCCCCAGCATTTT.

The chain links TRBV3-1 (or the pseudogene TRBV3-2) to TRBJ1-4, with D hard to call. Trimming left V 1 base short and J 0 bases short, with 9 bases between. This CDR3 is built from 16 residues. Germline CDR1 LGHDT, CDR2 YNNKEL (reference sequence). In nucleotides, the CDR3 is TGTGCCAGCAGCCAAGTGCAGGTGGCAACTAATGAAAAACTGTTTTTT. Translation: CASSQVQVATNEKLFF.

CDR3 residues: CASSYWGGKETQYF. The CDR3 region has the DNA TGTGCCAGCAGTTACTGGGGGGGGAAAGAGACCCAGTACTTC. This chain connects TRBV6-6 to TRBJ2-5, with TRBD2 identical over 7 bases. The CDR3 has 14 amino acids. Per the germline V gene, CDR1 is MNHNY and CDR2 is SVGAGI (reference sequence). V shed 1 base, J shed 3 bases, and the junction held 2 bases outside the gene matches.

J is TRBJ1-1 and V is TRBV7-9, with D uncertain. Per germline, CDR1 SEHNR and CDR2 FQNEAQ (reference sequence). The CDR3 loop spans 13 amino acids. Trimming left V 5 bases short and J 0 bases short, with 7 bases between. In DNA form, the CDR3 reads TGTGCCAGCAGCCTCTTCTTGAACACTGAAGCTTTCTTT. This translates into CASSLFLNTEAFF.

The chain has TRBV9 and TRBJ2-3; no clear D. The V end was cut by 5 bases, the J end by 14 bases, with 24 bases between. From germline, CDR1 is SGDLS and CDR2 YYNGEE. The CDR3 covers 14 residues. CDR3 nucleotide sequence: TGTGCCAGCAGGGAACAGATTGGTCAATACCCGGGGTATTTT. Its protein is CASREQIGQYPGYF.